This is a list of T cell receptor beta chains from one sample in a study of OX40 agonist ivuxolimab in advanced cancers. TCRdb keeps only in-frame clones here, not all; method: immunoSEQ multiplex PCR. The table includes about 93,000 clones, roughly nine tenths detected once. The sample consisted of CD4+ or CD8+ T cells sorted from blood, taken in a trial of the OX40 agonist ivuxolimab. Receptors originate from an adult with an advanced solid tumor such as melanoma, head and neck, liver or kidney cancer. Both conserved end residues are part of each CDR3. Fields, in order: D gene, J gene, CDR3 length, V gene, clone size, CDR3 DNA, CDR3 protein. The D gene is left open where the match is weak. A row's size may be missing; if present it is once, few, many or a size class.

TRBD1	TRBJ2-7	14	TRBV27	NA	TGTGCCAGCAGTCCGTGGGACAGGGGCTACGAGCAGTACTTC	CASSPWDRGYEQYF
TRBD1	TRBJ2-7	13	TRBV29-1	NA	TGCAGCGTTGCGTGGCAGGGGGTAGAGGAGCAGTACTTC	CSVAWQGVEEQYF
NA	TRBJ1-4	17	TRBV18	NA	TGTGCCAGCTCACCAGGGGCAGCCTCCGCAACTAATGAAAAACTGTTTTTT	CASSPGAASATNEKLFF
NA	TRBJ1-3	20	TRBV21-1	NA	TGTGCCAGCAGCACCCGGGTAAACCGGGCCGCAAAACCGGGAGGAAACACCATATATTTT	CASSTRVNRAAKPGGNTIYF
NA	TRBJ2-1	16	TRBV21-1	NA	TGTGCCAGCAGCAAAGCAGGGACAGGGGCCTACAATGAGCAGTTCTTC	CASSKAGTGAYNEQFF
NA	TRBJ2-1	12	TRBV28	NA	TGTGCCAGCAGTTTAACCGCCAATGAGCAGTTCTTC	CASSLTANEQFF
NA	TRBJ1-5	16	TRBV7-2	NA	TGTGCCAGCAGCTTAGAAGGGACGGTGGGAAATCAGCCCCAGCATTTT	CASSLEGTVGNQPQHF
TRBD2	TRBJ2-1	18	TRBV5-1	NA	TGCGCCAGCGCTTGGTCGGCCCGAGGACTAGCGTTAGGCAATGAGCAGTTCTTC	CASAWSARGLALGNEQFF
NA	TRBJ2-2	14	TRBV4-2	NA	TGTGCCAGCAGCCCCACCACCACTAGCGGGGAGCTGTTTTTT	CASSPTTTSGELFF
TRBD1	TRBJ2-7	16	TRBV9	NA	TGTGCCAGCAGCGCCCAGACAGGGGGCTTATCGGGCGAGCAGTACTTC	CASSAQTGGLSGEQYF
NA	TRBJ1-3	16	TRBV28	NA	TGTGCCAGCAGTTTGAGAGGGACAAACTCTGGAAACACCATATATTTT	CASSLRGTNSGNTIYF
NA	TRBJ1-6	14	TRBV4-1	NA	TGCGCCAGCAGCTCTTGGGAGTCTAATTCACCCCTCCACTTT	CASSSWESNSPLHF
NA	TRBJ2-7	13	TRBV28	NA	TGTGCCAGCAGTTTATCGCACAGATCCGAGCAGTACTTC	CASSLSHRSEQYF
TRBD1	TRBJ2-1	15	TRBV5-6	NA	TGTGCCAGCAGCCCGACAGGGAGCTCCTACAATGAGCAGTTCTTC	CASSPTGSSYNEQFF
TRBD2	TRBJ2-5	16	TRBV7-2	NA	TGTGCCAGCAGCTTAGTAGCGGGAGGCCAGGGGGAGACCCAGTACTTC	CASSLVAGGQGETQYF
NA	TRBJ1-1	14	TRBV19	few	TGTGCCAGTAGTTGGGCACGAATGAACACTGAAGCTTTCTTT	CASSWARMNTEAFF
TRBD1	TRBJ1-4	15	TRBV5-1	NA	TGCGCCAGCAGCGGGGGACAGGGTGGTAATGAAAAACTGTTTTTT	CASSGGQGGNEKLFF
NA	TRBJ2-2	18	TRBV9	NA	TGTGCCAGCAGCGTAGATCCAGGGACACGGTTTAGGACCGGGGAGCTGTTTTTT	CASSVDPGTRFRTGELFF
NA	TRBJ2-3	17	TRBV11-1	NA	TGTGCCAGCAGCTTAGCGTGGGGGACAACCCTCACAGATACGCAGTATTTT	CASSLAWGTTLTDTQYF
NA	TRBJ2-1	13	TRBV30	NA	TGTGCCTGGAGTCCGCGAGGGTGGGAAGGGCAGTTCTTC	CAWSPRGWEGQFF
NA	TRBJ2-7	14	TRBV11-2	NA	TGTGCCAGCAGCTTAGTAAATCCTGGAGGCGAGCAGTACTTC	CASSLVNPGGEQYF
NA	TRBJ2-7	14	TRBV11-2	NA	TGTGCCAGCAGCTTTGGGGGTCCTTCCTACGAGCAGTACTTC	CASSFGGPSYEQYF
TRBD1	TRBJ1-5	16	TRBV6-6	NA	TGTGCCAGCAGTATTGTTCAGGGGGCGCGGGGTCAGCCCCAGCATTTT	CASSIVQGARGQPQHF
TRBD1	TRBJ2-3	18	TRBV9	once	TGTGCCAGCAGCCTTACGTCTCTACAGGGGGCGCCTCCAGATACGCAGTATTTT	CASSLTSLQGAPPDTQYF
TRBD2	TRBJ2-7	13	TRBV5-1	NA	TGCGCCAGCAGCCCTAGCGGTCCCTACGAGCAGTACTTC	CASSPSGPYEQYF
NA	TRBJ1-5	12	TRBV7-2	NA	TGTGCCAGCAGGAAGGGTGATCAGCCCCAGCATTTT	CASRKGDQPQHF
NA	TRBJ1-5	15	TRBV4-1	NA	TGCGCCAGCAGCTACCAGGTGGGTGGCAATCAGCCCCAGCATTTT	CASSYQVGGNQPQHF
NA	TRBJ1-2	11	TRBV29-1	few	TGCAGCGCCGGGGGGATGAGAGGCTACACCTTC	CSAGGMRGYTF
NA	TRBJ2-3	13	TRBV18	NA	TGTGCCAGCTCACCAGGAACACGCGATACGCAGTATTTT	CASSPGTRDTQYF
TRBD1	TRBJ1-2	12	TRBV30	NA	TGTGCCTGGACCCCCGGACAGGCCGCTGCCCACTTC	CAWTPGQAAAHF
TRBD2	TRBJ2-7	14	TRBV5-1	NA	TGCGCCAGCACAACTAGCGGGACCTCCTACGAGCAGTACTTC	CASTTSGTSYEQYF
NA	TRBJ2-7	12	TRBV18	NA	TGTGCCAGCTCACCCCTTGGCTACGAGCAGTACTTC	CASSPLGYEQYF
NA	TRBJ1-5	15	TRBV6-5	NA	TGTGCCAGCGGTTCAGTGAGTGGAGGGGCTCAGCCCCAGCATTTT	CASGSVSGGAQPQHF
NA	TRBJ2-3	14	TRBV11-3	NA	TGTGCCAGCAGCCCTCGCGCAGGCGCAGATACGCAGTATTTT	CASSPRAGADTQYF
NA	TRBJ1-1	14	TRBV28	NA	TGTGCCAGCCTCCCCCTCCAGGCGAACACTGAAGCTTTCTTT	CASLPLQANTEAFF
NA	TRBJ1-1	13	TRBV6-5	NA	TGTGCCAGCAGAACAACAGGGTTGGCTGAAGCTTTCTTT	CASRTTGLAEAFF
NA	TRBJ1-2	15	TRBV30	NA	TGTGCCTGGAGTGTACCCGAGGTCTTCTCTTATGGCTACACCTTC	CAWSVPEVFSYGYTF
NA	TRBJ1-1	13	TRBV30	NA	TGTGCCTGGAGTGGACAGACGAACACTGAAGCTTTCTTT	CAWSGQTNTEAFF
TRBD2	TRBJ2-1	16	TRBV19	NA	TGTGCCAGTAGTCTAGCGGCGGGAGTCAGCTACAATGAGCAGTTCTTC	CASSLAAGVSYNEQFF
TRBD2	TRBJ2-1	16	TRBV7-2	NA	TGTGCCAGCAGCGAAGCCGGGACTAGTCACTACAATGAGCAGTTCTTC	CASSEAGTSHYNEQFF
NA	TRBJ2-5	14	TRBV7-2	NA	TGTGCCAGCAGCCCCCGGGGGGCCCAAGAGACCCAGTACTTC	CASSPRGAQETQYF
NA	TRBJ1-1	15	TRBV15	once	TGTGCCACCAGCAGAGACCGACAGCAACACACTGAAGCTTTCTTT	CATSRDRQQHTEAFF
NA	TRBJ1-1	12	TRBV11-2	NA	TGTGCCAGCCACAAGTTGGCCACTGAAGCTTTCTTT	CASHKLATEAFF
TRBD1	TRBJ2-7	14	TRBV28	once	TGTGCCAGCAGTTTACCAGGGGGCATCTACGAGCAGTACTTC	CASSLPGGIYEQYF
NA	TRBJ2-5	15	TRBV19	NA	TGTGCCAGTAGTATCGCGTCTGGCCCCCAAGAGACCCAGTACTTC	CASSIASGPQETQYF
TRBD2	TRBJ2-7	16	TRBV19	once	TGTGCCAGTAGTATCGTAGCGGGAGGGAGCTCCTACGAGCAGTACTTC	CASSIVAGGSSYEQYF
NA	TRBJ2-5	14	TRBV6-5	once	TGTGCCAGCAGTTACCAGCAGGGTGAGAAGACCCAGTACTTC	CASSYQQGEKTQYF
NA	TRBJ1-3	14	TRBV6-6	NA	TGTGCCAGCAGTTTCGGGACGTTTGGAAACACCATATATTTT	CASSFGTFGNTIYF
NA	TRBJ2-1	16	TRBV4-1	NA	TGCGCCAGCAGCCAACAACAGGGAAGCTCCTACAATGAGCAGTTCTTC	CASSQQQGSSYNEQFF
NA	TRBJ2-5	15	TRBV11-2	NA	TGTGCCAGCAGCACAGACAGAGGGGCTATTGAGACCCAGTACTTC	CASSTDRGAIETQYF
NA	TRBJ2-1	15	TRBV25-1	NA	TGTGCCAGCAGTGCGTTTTCACGGGGTTACAATGAGCAGTTCTTC	CASSAFSRGYNEQFF
NA	TRBJ2-2	14	TRBV18	few	TGTGCCAGCTCACCACCCGGGGCAGGCGGGGAGCTGTTTTTT	CASSPPGAGGELFF
TRBD2	TRBJ2-1	13	TRBV28	NA	TGTGCCAGCGGGACTAGCGGGAGGAATGAGCAGTTCTTC	CASGTSGRNEQFF
NA	TRBJ1-3	13	TRBV6-5	NA	TGTGCCAGCATGGATAACACTGGAAACACCATATATTTT	CASMDNTGNTIYF